This T cell receptor beta chain was captured by sequencing in a study of blood T cell repertoires in COVID-19. This CDR3 comprises 15 residues. CDR1 and CDR2 from the germline V gene are MNHEY and SVGAGI. V trimming: 5 bases; J trimming: 7 bases; junction bases outside the gene matches: 7. Sequencing was performed with immunoSEQ multiplex PCR; in TCRdb, only in-frame clones are kept and a portion is missing. The repertoire includes roughly 73,000 clones, roughly 79% of them detected once, and about 21% sits in the top ten. The sequence came from a man between 65 and 85 years old with acute or convalescent COVID-19. V is TRBV6-5 and J is TRBJ1-6, with TRBD1 matching over 8 bases. Input material: peripheral blood. The CDR3 spells CASSRGQGGNSPLHF. The CDR3 nucleotides read TGTGCCAGCAGTAGAGGACAGGGCGGGAATTCACCCCTCCACTTT.